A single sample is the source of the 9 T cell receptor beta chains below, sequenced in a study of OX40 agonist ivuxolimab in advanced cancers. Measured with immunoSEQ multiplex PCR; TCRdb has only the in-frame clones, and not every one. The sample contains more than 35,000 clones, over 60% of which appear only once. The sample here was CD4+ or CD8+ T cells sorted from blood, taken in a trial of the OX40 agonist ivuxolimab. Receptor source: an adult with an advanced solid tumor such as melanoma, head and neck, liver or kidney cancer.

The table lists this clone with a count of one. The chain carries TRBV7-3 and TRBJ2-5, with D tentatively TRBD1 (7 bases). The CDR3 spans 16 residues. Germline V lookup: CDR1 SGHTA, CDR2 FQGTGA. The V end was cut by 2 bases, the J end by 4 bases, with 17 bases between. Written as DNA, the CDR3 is TGTGCCAGCAGCTTACAGGGGACAGCCGGGGGAGAGACCCAGTACTTC. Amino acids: CASSLQGTAGGETQYF.

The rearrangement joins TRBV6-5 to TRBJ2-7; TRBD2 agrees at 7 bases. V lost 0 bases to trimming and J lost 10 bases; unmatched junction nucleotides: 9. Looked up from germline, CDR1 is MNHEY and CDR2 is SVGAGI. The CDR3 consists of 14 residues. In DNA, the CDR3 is TGTGCCAGCAGTTACTCTTCTAGCGGCTCCGAACAGTACTTC. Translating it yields CASSYSSSGSEQYF.

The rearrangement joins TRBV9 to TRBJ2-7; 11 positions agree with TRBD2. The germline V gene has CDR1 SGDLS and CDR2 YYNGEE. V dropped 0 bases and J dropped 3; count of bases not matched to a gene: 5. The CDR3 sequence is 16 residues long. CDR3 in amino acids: CASSVASTSGIYEQYF. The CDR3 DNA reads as TGTGCCAGCAGCGTAGCATCGACTAGCGGGATCTACGAGCAGTACTTC.

This CDR3 reads CASILGVNSNQPQHF. CDR3 nucleotides: TGTGCCAGCATCCTAGGGGTGAATAGCAATCAGCCCCAGCATTTT. V gene TRBV7-8 combines with J gene TRBJ1-5, with a possible D match to TRBD1 (5 bases). The germline V gene encodes CDR1 SGHVS and CDR2 FQNEAQ. This CDR3 contains 15 residues. V was cut by 7 bases and J by 0 bases, with 13 bases left in between. Full variable domain (rest looked up from reference TRBV7-8 and TRBJ1-5): GAGVSQSPRYKVAKRGQDVALRCDPISGHVSLFWYQQALGQGPEFLTYFQNEAQLDKSGLPSDRFFAERPEGSVSTLKIQRTQQEDSAVYLCASILGVNSNQPQHFGDGTRLSIL.

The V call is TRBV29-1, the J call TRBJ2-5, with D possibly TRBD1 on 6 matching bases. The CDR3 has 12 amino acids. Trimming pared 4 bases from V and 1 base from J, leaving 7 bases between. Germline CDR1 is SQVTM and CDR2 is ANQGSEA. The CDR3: CSVGQVQETQYF. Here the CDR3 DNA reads TGCAGCGTTGGACAGGTCCAAGAGACCCAGTACTTC.

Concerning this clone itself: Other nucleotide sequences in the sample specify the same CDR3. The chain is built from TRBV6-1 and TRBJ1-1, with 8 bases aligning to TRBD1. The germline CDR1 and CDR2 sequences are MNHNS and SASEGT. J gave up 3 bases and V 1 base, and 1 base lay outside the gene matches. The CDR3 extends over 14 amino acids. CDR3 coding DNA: TGTGCCAGCAGTGAAGACAGGGGGGACACTGAAGCTTTCTTT. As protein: CASSEDRGDTEAFF.

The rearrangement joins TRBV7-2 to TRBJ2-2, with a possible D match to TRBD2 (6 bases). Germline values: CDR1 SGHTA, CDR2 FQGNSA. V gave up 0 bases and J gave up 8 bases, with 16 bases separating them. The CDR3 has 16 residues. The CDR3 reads CASSLAGGNLGGELFF. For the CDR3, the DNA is TGTGCCAGCAGCTTAGCTGGCGGGAACCTAGGGGGGGAGCTGTTTTTT. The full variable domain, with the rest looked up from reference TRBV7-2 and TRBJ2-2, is GAGVSQSPSNKVTEKGKDVELRCDPISGHTALYWYRQSLGQGLEFLIYFQGNSAPDKSGLPSDRFSAERTGGSVSTLTIQRTQQEDSAVYLCASSLAGGNLGGELFFGEGSRLTVL.

CDR3 protein: CASSLGLVGDTQYF. The CDR3 bases are TGTGCCAGCAGCCTTGGACTGGTGGGGGATACGCAGTATTTT. The chain couples TRBV7-3 to TRBJ2-3; maybe TRBD2 (5 bases). Germline V gives CDR1 SGHTA, CDR2 FQGTGA. This CDR3 region has 14 residues. The V end lost 5 bases, the J end lost 6 bases, and 15 bases lay between the germline ends.

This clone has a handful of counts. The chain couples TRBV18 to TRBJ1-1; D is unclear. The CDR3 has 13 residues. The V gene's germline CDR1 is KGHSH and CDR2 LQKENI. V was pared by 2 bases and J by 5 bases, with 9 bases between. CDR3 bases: TGTGCCAGCTCACCAGGCCAGGCAACTGAAGCTTTCTTT. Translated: CASSPGQATEAFF.